These T cell receptor beta chains were read from a single sample in a study of cytomegalovirus exposure and HLA in healthy donors. Here immunoSEQ multiplex PCR was the method, and the copy in TCRdb shows in-frame clones only, minus some. The repertoire includes 150,000 to 200,000 clones, more than 65% of them detected once, and around 3.6% sits in the top ten. Material: PBMCs. Every receptor here comes from a man in his forties in good health and CMV-seropositive. Both conserved end residues are part of each CDR3. The order of the fields is V gene, D gene, J gene, clone size, CDR3 protein, CDR3 DNA. D genes are given only for firm matches. Size is stated for part of the rows, as once, few or many counts, or as a class when the clone is expanded.

V: TRBV4-1
D: .
J: TRBJ2-7
size: .
CDR3: CASSLASSSYEQYF
DNA: TGCGCCAGCAGTCTAGCGTCTAGCTCCTACGAGCAGTACTTC

V: TRBV19
D: TRBD1
J: TRBJ2-3
size: once
CDR3: CASSLPGQGLDTQYF
DNA: TGTGCCAGTAGTCTACCGGGACAGGGCTTAGATACGCAGTATTTT

V: TRBV7-3
D: TRBD1
J: TRBJ2-7
size: .
CDR3: CASSLTGEARTEQYF
DNA: TGTGCCAGCAGCTTGACAGGGGAGGCGCGGACCGAGCAGTACTTC

V: TRBV6-1
D: TRBD2
J: TRBJ2-1
size: once
CDR3: CATLTSGGYNEQFF
DNA: TGTGCCACCCTGACTAGCGGGGGATACAATGAGCAGTTCTTC

V: TRBV5-1
D: .
J: TRBJ2-1
size: .
CDR3: CASSVEGVSGFNEQFF
DNA: TGCGCCAGCAGCGTCGAGGGCGTGTCAGGCTTCAATGAGCAGTTCTTC

V: TRBV7-3
D: .
J: TRBJ1-5
size: .
CDR3: CASSSPLTPQHF
DNA: TGTGCCAGCAGCTCCCCCCTAACGCCCCAGCATTTT

V: TRBV4-3
D: .
J: TRBJ2-2
size: .
CDR3: CASSQDRAGAMNTGELFF
DNA: TGCGCCAGCAGCCAAGATCGGGCAGGGGCTATGAACACCGGGGAGCTGTTTTTT

V: TRBV18
D: .
J: TRBJ1-1
size: once
CDR3: CASSLEEETEAFF
DNA: TGTGCCAGCTCACTAGAAGAGGAAACTGAAGCTTTCTTT

V: TRBV7-2
D: TRBD2
J: TRBJ2-1
size: once
CDR3: CASSGLAGPYNEQFF
DNA: TGTGCCAGCTCTGGACTAGCGGGACCGTACAATGAGCAGTTCTTC

V: TRBV18
D: .
J: TRBJ2-5
size: .
CDR3: CASSLTGLQETQYF
DNA: TGTGCCAGCTCTCTAACAGGGCTCCAAGAGACCCAGTACTTC

V: TRBV7-6
D: .
J: TRBJ2-5
size: few
CDR3: CASSAGYQETQYF
DNA: TGTGCCAGCAGCGCGGGTTACCAAGAGACCCAGTACTTC

V: TRBV4-3
D: TRBD1
J: TRBJ1-6
size: .
CDR3: CASSQLTGGFNSPLHF
DNA: TGCGCCAGCAGCCAGTTGACAGGGGGGTTTAATTCACCCCTCCACTTT

V: TRBV2
D: .
J: TRBJ1-1
size: .
CDR3: CASSKRNTEAFF
DNA: TGTGCCAGCAGCAAGAGGAACACTGAAGCTTTCTTT

V: TRBV4-1
D: TRBD2
J: TRBJ2-1
size: .
CDR3: CASSQASAGVSWDEQFF
DNA: TGCGCCAGCAGCCAAGCCTCGGCGGGAGTCAGCTGGGATGAGCAGTTCTTC

V: TRBV4-3
D: TRBD2
J: TRBJ2-7
size: once
CDR3: CASSLGLAGPYEQYF
DNA: TGCGCCAGCAGCCTCGGACTAGCGGGACCCTACGAGCAGTACTTC

V: TRBV6-5
D: TRBD2
J: TRBJ2-1
size: few
CDR3: CASRQLAAGSNEQFF
DNA: TGTGCCAGCAGACAACTAGCGGCCGGATCCAATGAGCAGTTCTTC

V: TRBV6-1
D: .
J: TRBJ2-7
size: .
CDR3: CASSESPAGMGYEQYF
DNA: TGTGCCAGCAGTGAAAGTCCGGCAGGGATGGGTTACGAGCAGTACTTC

V: TRBV9
D: .
J: TRBJ2-7
size: .
CDR3: CASSVYSGAYEQYF
DNA: TGTGCCAGCAGCGTATACTCAGGGGCCTACGAGCAGTACTTC

V: TRBV28
D: .
J: TRBJ1-1
size: few
CDR3: CASTQDSLFMNTEAFF
DNA: TGTGCCAGTACCCAAGACAGCCTATTCATGAACACTGAAGCTTTCTTT

V: TRBV11-1
D: TRBD1
J: TRBJ1-1
size: .
CDR3: CASSLLAGDREEGEAFF
DNA: TGTGCCAGCAGCTTACTGGCGGGGGACAGGGAGGAGGGTGAAGCTTTCTTT

V: TRBV11-2
D: TRBD2
J: TRBJ2-2
size: .
CDR3: CASSLVSSSGGTTGELFF
DNA: TGTGCCAGCAGCTTAGTATCCTCTAGCGGGGGAACCACCGGGGAGCTGTTTTTT

V: TRBV11-2
D: TRBD2
J: TRBJ2-2
size: .
CDR3: CASSLLAGPTTGELFF
DNA: TGTGCCAGCAGCCTACTAGCGGGACCGACCACCGGGGAGCTGTTTTTT

V: TRBV7-9
D: TRBD1
J: TRBJ2-3
size: .
CDR3: CASSLAQTGGTDTQYF
DNA: TGTGCCAGCAGCTTAGCCCAAACAGGGGGTACAGATACGCAGTATTTT

V: TRBV5-1
D: .
J: TRBJ2-5
size: .
CDR3: CASSFGLEETQYF
DNA: TGCGCCAGCAGCTTCGGACTTGAAGAGACCCAGTACTTC

V: TRBV29-1
D: TRBD1
J: TRBJ2-7
size: once
CDR3: CSVGPRGRYEQYF
DNA: TGCAGCGTTGGACCCAGGGGGAGATACGAGCAGTACTTC

V: TRBV6-1
D: TRBD2
J: TRBJ2-7
size: .
CDR3: CASLAGGHYEQYF
DNA: TGTGCCAGCCTAGCGGGGGGCCACTACGAGCAGTACTTC

V: TRBV5-5
D: TRBD2
J: TRBJ2-3
size: .
CDR3: CASSLGTSGGLDTQYF
DNA: TGTGCCAGCAGCTTGGGGACTAGCGGGGGTCTAGATACGCAGTATTTT

V: TRBV11-2
D: .
J: TRBJ1-2
size: once
CDR3: CASSSRQSNYGYTF
DNA: TGTGCCAGCAGCTCCCGACAGAGTAACTATGGCTACACCTTC

V: TRBV11-2
D: TRBD2
J: TRBJ2-7
size: .
CDR3: CASSQAGPYYEQYF
DNA: TGTGCCAGCAGCCAAGCGGGACCCTATTACGAGCAGTACTTC

V: TRBV4-1
D: .
J: TRBJ2-7
size: .
CDR3: CASSQDERRVRGEQYF
DNA: TGCGCCAGCAGCCAAGATGAGCGAAGGGTCCGGGGCGAGCAGTACTTC

V: TRBV5-4
D: .
J: TRBJ2-1
size: .
CDR3: CASSKQDNEQFF
DNA: TGTGCCAGCAGTAAACAAGACAATGAGCAGTTCTTC

V: TRBV6-6
D: TRBD1
J: TRBJ2-5
size: .
CDR3: CASSLQGPLEETQYF
DNA: TGTGCCAGCAGTCTACAGGGGCCTCTGGAAGAGACCCAGTACTTC

V: TRBV19
D: TRBD1
J: TRBJ2-1
size: .
CDR3: CASSILTGPNEQFF
DNA: TGTGCCAGTAGTATTCTGACAGGGCCCAATGAGCAGTTCTTC

V: TRBV9
D: .
J: TRBJ1-1
size: .
CDR3: CASSVGGTGSAFF
DNA: TGTGCCAGCAGCGTAGGGGGCACAGGGAGCGCTTTCTTT

V: TRBV2
D: .
J: TRBJ2-1
size: .
CDR3: CASSESGYNEQFF
DNA: TGTGCCAGCAGTGAAAGCGGTTACAATGAGCAGTTCTTC

V: TRBV5-5
D: .
J: TRBJ1-5
size: once
CDR3: CASSLTNDQPQHF
DNA: TGTGCCAGCAGCCTTACAAATGATCAGCCCCAGCATTTT

V: TRBV7-2
D: .
J: TRBJ1-4
size: few
CDR3: CASSPPRGGATNEKLFF
DNA: TGTGCCAGCAGCCCCCCAAGGGGAGGGGCAACTAATGAAAAACTGTTTTTT

V: TRBV9
D: .
J: TRBJ2-2
size: .
CDR3: CASSPSGAGELFF
DNA: TGTGCCAGCAGCCCTTCTGGAGCCGGGGAGCTGTTTTTT

V: TRBV27
D: .
J: TRBJ1-3
size: few
CDR3: CASSLYGQGLSAGNTIYF
DNA: TGTGCCAGCAGTTTATACGGGCAGGGGCTGTCTGCTGGAAACACCATATATTTT

V: TRBV6-1
D: .
J: TRBJ2-1
size: few
CDR3: CASSELRLEYNEQFF
DNA: TGTGCCAGCAGTGAACTGAGACTAGAGTACAATGAGCAGTTCTTC

V: TRBV27
D: TRBD1
J: TRBJ1-5
size: few
CDR3: CASSTDRSNQPQHF
DNA: TGTGCCAGCAGCACGGACAGGAGCAATCAGCCCCAGCATTTT

V: TRBV11-3
D: TRBD1
J: TRBJ2-7
size: .
CDR3: CASSLGQGAYEQYF
DNA: TGTGCCAGCAGCCTCGGACAGGGGGCCTACGAGCAGTACTTC

V: TRBV13
D: .
J: TRBJ2-7
size: .
CDR3: CASSLSRGYEQYF
DNA: TGTGCCAGCAGCTTAAGCAGGGGCTACGAGCAGTACTTC

V: TRBV7-2
D: .
J: TRBJ2-7
size: .
CDR3: CASSGDGGAPSYEQYF
DNA: TGTGCCAGCAGCGGCGACGGCGGGGCCCCCTCCTACGAGCAGTACTTC

V: TRBV7-3
D: TRBD1
J: TRBJ1-2
size: .
CDR3: CASSIGQGAPFDGYTF
DNA: TGTGCCAGCAGCATTGGACAGGGGGCGCCGTTCGATGGCTACACCTTC

V: TRBV5-6
D: TRBD1
J: TRBJ2-4
size: .
CDR3: CASSVTGGVKNIQYF
DNA: TGTGCCAGCAGCGTCACAGGGGGAGTCAAAAACATTCAGTACTTC

V: TRBV4-3
D: TRBD2
J: TRBJ2-4
size: .
CDR3: CASSQDSSGSDIQYF
DNA: TGCGCCAGCAGCCAAGACTCTAGCGGGAGTGACATTCAGTACTTC

V: TRBV18
D: .
J: TRBJ1-1
size: .
CDR3: CASSPVLQTNTEAFF
DNA: TGTGCCAGCTCACCAGTTTTACAGACGAACACTGAAGCTTTCTTT